The next 17 T cell receptor beta chains were all read from a single sample in a study of monozygotic twins with inflammatory bowel disease. TCRdb processed the 5' RACE reads again and assigns one entry to each CDR3 protein, with no DNA. Recorded here are around 370,000 distinct CDR3 sequences; the top ten clones represent 2% to 3%. The specimen was blood. The source is a human donor with ulcerative colitis or Crohn's disease, or a healthy co-twin of an affected twin (not recorded which).

The chain links TRBV6-5 to TRBJ2-1; TCRdb reports TRBD1, a call that lacks DNA to check it against. The V gene's germline CDR1 is MNHEY and CDR2 SVGAGI. CDR3 length: 15 amino acids. The CDR3 region is CASRLSGARYNEQFF.

V is TRBV12-3 or TRBV12-4 and J is TRBJ2-7; without DNA, the TCRdb call of TRBD1 cannot be checked. This CDR3 has 14 amino acids. CDR3 residues: CASSLGGAAGEQYF.

The chain has TRBV7-3 and TRBJ2-2; the TRBD2 assignment by TCRdb is unverifiable without DNA. Germline V gives CDR1 SGHTA, CDR2 FQGTGA. The CDR3 sequence is 15 residues long. CDR3 protein: CASSSRTGGTGELFF.

CDR3 amino acids: CSARDMGGGLKETQYF. This chain uses TRBV20-1 with TRBJ2-5; TCRdb proposes TRBD2, but this gene call is untestable without DNA. Germline CDR1 DFQATT, CDR2 SNEGSKA (reference sequence). The CDR3 is made up of 16 amino acids.

The V gene is TRBV12-3 or TRBV12-4, the J gene TRBJ1-5. This CDR3 comprises 13 residues. This CDR3 is CASSSRRGQPQHF.

The chain links TRBV12-3 or TRBV12-4 to TRBJ1-2. The CDR3 is 17 amino acids. This CDR3 is CASSLRPPTEINYGYTF.

Here the CDR3 reads CASSRRGAATNEKLFF. The chain employs TRBV12-3 or TRBV12-4 and TRBJ1-4; no DNA is available, so the TRBD1 call from TCRdb remains unchecked. CDR3 length: 16 residues.

The chain links TRBV2 to TRBJ1-1. CDR3 length: 13 amino acids. The germline gives CDR1 SNHLY, CDR2 FYNNEI. CDR3: CASSSPGNTEAFF.

This chain joins TRBV18 and TRBJ2-7; TCRdb returns TRBD1, unconfirmable since there is no DNA. Germline CDR1 and CDR2: KGHSH and LQKENI. The CDR3 runs 12 residues. The CDR3 protein is CASSPRTEGQYF.

V and J are TRBV2 and TRBJ1-2. CDR1 and CDR2 from the germline V gene are SNHLY and FYNNEI. The CDR3 is 13 amino acids. This chain's CDR3 is CASTSQPNYGYTF.

The chain employs TRBV4-3 and TRBJ2-3; TCRdb's D call, TRBD2, is unchecked because there is no DNA. Germline CDR1 is LGHNA and CDR2 is YSLEER. This CDR3 is built from 16 residues. The CDR3 sequence is CASSQDRARYTDTQYF.

The chain carries TRBV4-2 and TRBJ2-7; TCRdb gives TRBD1 as the D gene, but with no DNA this cannot be confirmed. The length of the CDR3 is 15 residues. From germline, CDR1 is LGHNA and CDR2 YNFKEQ. The CDR3 spells CASSEWRGGIYEQYF.

The chain is built from TRBV20-1 and TRBJ2-7. Germline values: CDR1 DFQATT, CDR2 SNEGSKA (reference sequence). The CDR3 extends over 12 amino acids. The CDR3 region is CSASPDSYEQYF.

The rearrangement joins TRBV28 to TRBJ1-2; the D gene TCRdb calls, TRBD1, cannot be checked with no DNA. CDR3 length: 15 residues. CDR1 is MDHEN, CDR2 SYDVKM, per germline. CDR3: CASSTAGTGIYGYTF.

The chain is built from TRBV19 and TRBJ2-3; the D gene TCRdb calls, TRBD2, cannot be checked with no DNA. Germline values: CDR1 LNHDA, CDR2 SQIVND (reference sequence). The CDR3 totals 15 residues. The CDR3 is CASGLGTSGGVTQYF.

The chain joins TRBV29-1 to TRBJ2-1. Germline CDR1 is SQVTM and CDR2 is ANQGSEA. This CDR3 is 12 amino acids long. CDR3 sequence: CSVDKVYNEQFF.

The chain employs TRBV20-1 and TRBJ2-1; TCRdb proposes TRBD2, but this gene call is untestable without DNA. This CDR3 region has 16 residues. Germline assignment: CDR1 DFQATT and CDR2 SNEGSKA (reference sequence). Here the CDR3 reads CSARDPGLASYNEQFF.